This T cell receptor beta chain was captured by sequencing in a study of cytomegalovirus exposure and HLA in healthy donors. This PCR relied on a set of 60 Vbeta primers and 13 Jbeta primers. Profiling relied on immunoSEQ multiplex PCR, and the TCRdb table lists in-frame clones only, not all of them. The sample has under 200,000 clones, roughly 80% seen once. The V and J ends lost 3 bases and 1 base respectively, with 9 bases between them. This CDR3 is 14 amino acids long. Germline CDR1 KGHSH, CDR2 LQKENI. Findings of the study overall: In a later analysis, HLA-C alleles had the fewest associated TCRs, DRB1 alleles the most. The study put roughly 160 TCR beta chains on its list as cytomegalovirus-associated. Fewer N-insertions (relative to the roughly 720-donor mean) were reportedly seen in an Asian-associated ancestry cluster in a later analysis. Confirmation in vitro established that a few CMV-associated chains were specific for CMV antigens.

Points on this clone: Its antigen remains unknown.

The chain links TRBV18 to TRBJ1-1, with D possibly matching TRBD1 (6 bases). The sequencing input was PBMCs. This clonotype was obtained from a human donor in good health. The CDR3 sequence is CASSPGQGNTEAFF. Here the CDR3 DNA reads TGTGCCAGCTCACCGGGACAAGGGAACACTGAAGCTTTCTTT.